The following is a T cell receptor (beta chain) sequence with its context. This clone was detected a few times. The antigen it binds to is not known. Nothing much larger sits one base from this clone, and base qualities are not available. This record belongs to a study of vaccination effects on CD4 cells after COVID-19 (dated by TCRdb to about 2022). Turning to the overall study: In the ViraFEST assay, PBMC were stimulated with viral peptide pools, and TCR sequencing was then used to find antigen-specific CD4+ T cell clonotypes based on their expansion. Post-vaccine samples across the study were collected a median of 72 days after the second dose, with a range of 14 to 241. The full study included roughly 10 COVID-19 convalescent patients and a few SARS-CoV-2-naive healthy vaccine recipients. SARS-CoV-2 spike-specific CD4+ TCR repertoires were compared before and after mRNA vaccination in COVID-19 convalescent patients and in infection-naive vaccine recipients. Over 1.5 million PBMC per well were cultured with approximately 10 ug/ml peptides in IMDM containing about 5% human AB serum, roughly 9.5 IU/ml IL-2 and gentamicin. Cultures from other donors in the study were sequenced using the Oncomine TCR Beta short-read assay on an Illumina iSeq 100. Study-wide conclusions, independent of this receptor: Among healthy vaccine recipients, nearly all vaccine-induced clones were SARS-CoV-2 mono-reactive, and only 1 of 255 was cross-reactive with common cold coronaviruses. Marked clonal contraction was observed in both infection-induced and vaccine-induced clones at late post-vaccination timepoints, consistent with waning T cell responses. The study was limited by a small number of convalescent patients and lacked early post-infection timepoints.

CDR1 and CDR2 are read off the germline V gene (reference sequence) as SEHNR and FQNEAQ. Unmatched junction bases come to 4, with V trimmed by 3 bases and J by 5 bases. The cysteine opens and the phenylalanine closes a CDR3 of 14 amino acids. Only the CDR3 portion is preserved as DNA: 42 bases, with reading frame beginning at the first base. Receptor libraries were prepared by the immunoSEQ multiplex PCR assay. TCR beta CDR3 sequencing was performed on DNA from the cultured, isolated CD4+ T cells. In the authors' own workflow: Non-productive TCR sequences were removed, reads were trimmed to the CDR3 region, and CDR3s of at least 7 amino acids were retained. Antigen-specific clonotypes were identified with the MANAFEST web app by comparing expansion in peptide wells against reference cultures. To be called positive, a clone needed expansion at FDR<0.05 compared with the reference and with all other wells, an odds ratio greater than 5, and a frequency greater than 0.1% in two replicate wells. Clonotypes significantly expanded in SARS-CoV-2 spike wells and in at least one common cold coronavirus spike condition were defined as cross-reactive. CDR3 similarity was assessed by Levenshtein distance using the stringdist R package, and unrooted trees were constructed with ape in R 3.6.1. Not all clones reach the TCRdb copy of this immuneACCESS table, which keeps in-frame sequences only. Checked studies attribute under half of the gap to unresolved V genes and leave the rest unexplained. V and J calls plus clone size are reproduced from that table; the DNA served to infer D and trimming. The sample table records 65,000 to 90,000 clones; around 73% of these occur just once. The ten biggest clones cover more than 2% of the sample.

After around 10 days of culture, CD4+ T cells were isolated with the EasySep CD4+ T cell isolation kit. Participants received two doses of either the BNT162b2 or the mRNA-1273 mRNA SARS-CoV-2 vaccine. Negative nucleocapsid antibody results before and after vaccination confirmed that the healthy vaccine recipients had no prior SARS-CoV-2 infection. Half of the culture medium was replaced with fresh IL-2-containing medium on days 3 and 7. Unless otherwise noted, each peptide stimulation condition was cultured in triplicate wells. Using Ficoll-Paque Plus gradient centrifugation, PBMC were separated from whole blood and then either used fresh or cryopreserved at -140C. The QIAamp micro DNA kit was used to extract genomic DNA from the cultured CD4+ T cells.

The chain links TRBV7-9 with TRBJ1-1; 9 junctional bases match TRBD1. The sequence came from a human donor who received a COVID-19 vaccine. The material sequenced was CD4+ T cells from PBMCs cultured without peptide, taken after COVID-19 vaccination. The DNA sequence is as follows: TGTGCCAGCAGCTTGTCCGGACAGGGGACTGAAGCTTTCTTT. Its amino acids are CASSLSGQGTEAFF.